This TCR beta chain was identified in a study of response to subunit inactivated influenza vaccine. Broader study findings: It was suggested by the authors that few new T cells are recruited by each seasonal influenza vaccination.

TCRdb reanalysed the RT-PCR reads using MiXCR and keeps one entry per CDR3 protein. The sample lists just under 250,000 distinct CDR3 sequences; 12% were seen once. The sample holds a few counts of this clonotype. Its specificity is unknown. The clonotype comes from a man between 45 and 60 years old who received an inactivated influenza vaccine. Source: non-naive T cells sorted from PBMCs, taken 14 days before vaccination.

CDR3 region: CASSLPDAYYEQYF. The CDR3, as DNA: TGCGCCAGCAGCCTCCCGGACGCCTACTACGAGCAGTACTTC. This rearrangement joins TRBV5-1 to TRBJ2-7; D unresolved. The CDR3 has 14 amino acids. V lost 4 bases to trimming and J lost 3 bases, with 14 bases between them. The V gene's germline CDR1 is SGHRS and CDR2 YFSETQ.